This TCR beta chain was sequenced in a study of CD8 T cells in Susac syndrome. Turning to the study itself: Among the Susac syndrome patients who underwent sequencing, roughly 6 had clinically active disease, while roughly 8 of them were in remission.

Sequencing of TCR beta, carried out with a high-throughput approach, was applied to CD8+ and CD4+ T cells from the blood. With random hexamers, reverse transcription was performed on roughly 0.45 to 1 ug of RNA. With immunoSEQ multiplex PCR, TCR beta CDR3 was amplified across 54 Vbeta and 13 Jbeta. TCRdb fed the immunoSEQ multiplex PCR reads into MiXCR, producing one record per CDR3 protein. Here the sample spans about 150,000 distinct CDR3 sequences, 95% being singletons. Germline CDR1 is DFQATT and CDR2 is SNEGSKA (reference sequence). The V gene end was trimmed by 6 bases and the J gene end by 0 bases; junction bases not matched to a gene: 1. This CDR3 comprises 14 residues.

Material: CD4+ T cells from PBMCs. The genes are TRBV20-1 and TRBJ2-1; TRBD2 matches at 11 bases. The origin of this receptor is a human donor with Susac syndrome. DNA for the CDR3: TGCAGTGCAACTAGCGGGAGCTCCTACAATGAGCAGTTCTTC. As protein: CSATSGSSYNEQFF.